Listed below are T cell receptor beta chains from one sample, sequenced in a study of cytomegalovirus exposure and HLA in healthy donors. Profiling relied on immunoSEQ multiplex PCR, and the TCRdb table lists in-frame clones only, not all of them. Altogether some 130,000 clones are present, around three quarters being singletons, with the ten largest covering roughly 2.5%. Sequenced sample: PBMCs. These receptors originate from a man aged 25 to 45 in good health and CMV-seronegative. Each CDR3 is given with its conserved first and last residue. A D gene is named only where the DNA matches it firmly. The listing skips clone size in some rows; elsewhere it reads once, few, many or a size class.

>TRBD1|TRBV30|TRBJ2-4|few
TGTGCCTGGAGCTCAGTGGGGACAGAGCTAAACATTCAGTACTTC
CAWSSVGTELNIQYF
>.|TRBV11-2|TRBJ2-7|once
TGTGCCAGCAGCGACAGCCGGGCTTACGAGCAGTACTTC
CASSDSRAYEQYF
>TRBD2|TRBV9|TRBJ2-7|.
TGTGCCAGCAGCGTCACTAGCGGATTCTACGAGCAGTACTTC
CASSVTSGFYEQYF
>.|TRBV28|TRBJ2-3|.
TGTGCCAGCAGTTTTAGAGGAAGACTGGCAGATACGCAGTATTTT
CASSFRGRLADTQYF
>TRBD2|TRBV6-5|TRBJ2-1|.
TGTGCCAGCAGTTACTCAGGACTAGCGGTTTATAATGAGCAGTTCTTC
CASSYSGLAVYNEQFF
>TRBD1|TRBV5-1|TRBJ1-1|.
TGCGCCAGCAGCTTGGATGGACAGGGTGCGAACACTGAAGCTTTCTTT
CASSLDGQGANTEAFF
>TRBD1|TRBV6-1|TRBJ1-5|few
TGTGCCAGCGGGACAGGTTATAGCAATCAGCCCCAGCATTTT
CASGTGYSNQPQHF
>.|TRBV30|TRBJ2-1|.
TGTGCCTGGAGATCTGCGGCAGGGGTTAGCTCCTACAATGAGCAGTTCTTC
CAWRSAAGVSSYNEQFF
>.|TRBV6-5|TRBJ1-2|.
TGTGCCAGCAGTTACTCCCCAGGGTTAAACTATGGCTACACCTTC
CASSYSPGLNYGYTF
>.|TRBV19|TRBJ1-2|once
TGTGCCAGTATGCCACTTAACTACAACTATGGCTACACCTTC
CASMPLNYNYGYTF
>TRBD1|TRBV10-3|TRBJ2-7|.
TGTGCCATCAGTGAGCCTATAGGGACAGAAAAATACGAGCAGTACTTC
CAISEPIGTEKYEQYF
>.|TRBV28|TRBJ1-4|.
TGTGCCAGCAGCCCTCCAGGGGCGGCTAATGAAAAACTGTTTTTT
CASSPPGAANEKLFF
>TRBD1|TRBV7-7|TRBJ2-7|.
TGTGCCAGCAGCTTAACCCCCACAGGGGACGAGCAGTACTTC
CASSLTPTGDEQYF
>.|TRBV15|TRBJ2-7|.
TGTGCCACCAGCAGTTTTTTGCGGCTGACAGGTCCGGGGGAGCAGTACTTC
CATSSFLRLTGPGEQYF
>.|TRBV7-8|TRBJ1-4|.
TGTGCCAGCAGCCCCCAGGACACTTCTAATGAAAAACTGTTTTTT
CASSPQDTSNEKLFF
>.|TRBV4-1|TRBJ2-7|.
TGCGCCAGCAGCCCCTCGGGGATCTCCTACGAGCAGTACTTC
CASSPSGISYEQYF
>.|TRBV28|TRBJ2-7|.
TGTGCCAGCAGTTTATCGACAGGACTCTCCTACGAGCAGTACTTC
CASSLSTGLSYEQYF
>TRBD1|TRBV9|TRBJ2-7|few
TGTGCCAGCAGCGTAGAGCCGTCAGGGGGTTTCTACGAGCAGTACTTC
CASSVEPSGGFYEQYF
>TRBD1|TRBV6-6|TRBJ1-2|.
TGTGCCAGCAGCCCCAGTTCTGGGACAGGGGGAGGCTACACCTTC
CASSPSSGTGGGYTF
>.|TRBV13|TRBJ2-7|.
TGTGCCAGCAGCTTCTTTCACCGCGCCTACGAGCAGTACTTC
CASSFFHRAYEQYF
>.|TRBV28|TRBJ1-1|.
TGTGCCAGCAGTTTACCCGATGTCGGGGCTGAAGCTTTCTTT
CASSLPDVGAEAFF
>TRBD1|TRBV18|TRBJ1-1|.
TGTGCCAGCTCAGGACAGGGCGACCCTGAAGCTTTCTTT
CASSGQGDPEAFF
>TRBD1|TRBV28|TRBJ1-2|once
TGTGCCAGCAGGGGGACAGGCGGTAGGATCTATGGTGGCTACACCTTC
CASRGTGGRIYGGYTF
>.|TRBV12-1|TRBJ1-5|.
TGTGCCAGCAGTTATAAATCCGACAGGGAATTACTTCAGCCCCAGCATTTT
CASSYKSDRELLQPQHF
>.|TRBV7-7|TRBJ2-1|.
TGTGCCAGCAGCGTAATGTATGGCTTTAACAATGAGCAGTTCTTC
CASSVMYGFNNEQFF
>.|TRBV14|TRBJ2-5|once
TGTGCCAGCAGCCAAGATGAGGGTAACGGGAGTGTTCAAGAGACCCAGTACTTC
CASSQDEGNGSVQETQYF
>TRBD1|TRBV11-3|TRBJ2-6|.
TGTGCCAGCAGCTTAGGGCAACAGGGGACTGGGGCCAACGTCCTGACTTTC
CASSLGQQGTGANVLTF
>TRBD2|TRBV19|TRBJ2-5|few
TGTGCCAGTAGTATTTCTAGCGGGAGGGGATGGGAGACCCAGTACTTC
CASSISSGRGWETQYF
>TRBD1|TRBV5-6|TRBJ2-7|.
TGTGCCAGCAGCTCACAGGGGAGCTCCTACGAGCAGTACTTC
CASSSQGSSYEQYF
>.|TRBV19|TRBJ2-5|.
TGTGCCAGTAGTATAGTTCCCAGGGGTGAGACCCAGTACTTC
CASSIVPRGETQYF
>.|TRBV6-6|TRBJ2-7|few
TGTGCCAGCGGGGTAGGAGGGGCTTACGAGCAGTACTTC
CASGVGGAYEQYF
>TRBD2|TRBV11-3|TRBJ2-2|.
TGTGCCAGCAGCGGTAGCGGGGGGAACACCGGGGAGCTGTTTTTT
CASSGSGGNTGELFF
>.|TRBV19|TRBJ2-1|.
TGTGCCAGTAGTATTTCGGGACAATACAATGAGCAGTTCTTC
CASSISGQYNEQFF
>TRBD2|TRBV19|TRBJ2-7|few
TGTGCCAGTAGTGTGCCGGGACTAGCGATCGAGCAGTACTTC
CASSVPGLAIEQYF
>.|TRBV7-2|TRBJ2-7|.
TGTGCCAGCAGCTTAGGGCAGGGGTCGGTCGAGCAGTACTTC
CASSLGQGSVEQYF
>.|TRBV9|TRBJ1-2|.
TGTGCCAGCAGCGGAGAGACAGTCTATGGCTACACCTTC
CASSGETVYGYTF
>TRBD1|TRBV19|TRBJ2-5|.
TGTGCCAGTAGTACGACAGGGGGCTACGAGACCCAGTACTTC
CASSTTGGYETQYF
>.|TRBV9|TRBJ2-3|.
TGTGCCAGCAGCGTAGCTAGCACAGATACGCAGTATTTT
CASSVASTDTQYF
>TRBD1|TRBV4-1|TRBJ2-1|.
TGCGCCAGCAGCCAGGGGACAGGGGGCTCCTACAATGAGCAGTTCTTC
CASSQGTGGSYNEQFF
>.|TRBV13|TRBJ2-7|.
TGTGCCAGCAGCTTTCAGGGAACCTACGAGCAGTACTTC
CASSFQGTYEQYF
>TRBD2|TRBV5-1|TRBJ2-1|.
TGCGCCAGCCATACTAGCGGGACATCCAATGAGCAGTTCTTC
CASHTSGTSNEQFF
>TRBD1|TRBV7-9|TRBJ1-5|.
TGTGCCAGCAGCTTAGTCGGCCGACAGGGGGATCAGCCCCAGCATTTT
CASSLVGRQGDQPQHF
>TRBD1|TRBV11-1|TRBJ1-4|.
TGTGCCAGCAGAAGAACACAGGGGGCAGGTGAAAAACTGTTTTTT
CASRRTQGAGEKLFF
>TRBD1|TRBV25-1|TRBJ1-4|few
TGTGCCAGCCAAGACAGGGCAACTAATGAAAAACTGTTTTTT
CASQDRATNEKLFF
>TRBD2|TRBV6-4|TRBJ2-3|few
TGTGCCAGCAGTGACTCGGCGGGGGGCGGGGATACGCAGTATTTT
CASSDSAGGGDTQYF
>TRBD2|TRBV5-1|TRBJ2-1|.
TGCGCCAGCAGCCCAGAGGGGCTAGCGGGAGTAGAGCAGTTCTTC
CASSPEGLAGVEQFF
>.|TRBV18|TRBJ2-7|.
TGTGCCAGCTCACCCGACGGGGGACCCTACGAGCAGTACTTC
CASSPDGGPYEQYF
>.|TRBV25-1|TRBJ1-6|.
TGTGCCAGCAGCGGGGACATCAGCTCCTATAATTCACCCCTCCACTTT
CASSGDISSYNSPLHF
>TRBD2|TRBV2|TRBJ2-6|.
TGTGCCAGCAGTGAAAGCATAGGACTAGCGGGAGCTGGGGCCAACGTCCTGACTTTC
CASSESIGLAGAGANVLTF
>.|TRBV9|TRBJ2-6|once
TGTGCCAGCAGCGTAGCTACCTCTGGGGCCAACGTCCTGACTTTC
CASSVATSGANVLTF
>.|TRBV28|TRBJ2-3|.
TGTGCCAGCAGACATAAGGACAGAAGCACAGATACGCAGTATTTT
CASRHKDRSTDTQYF
>.|TRBV19|TRBJ2-2|.
TGTGCCAGTAGTATATCAGGTGACACCGGGGAGCTGTTTTTT
CASSISGDTGELFF
>.|TRBV27|TRBJ2-7|.
TGTGCCAGCATCAGGTTCCCCTACGAGCAGTACTTC
CASIRFPYEQYF
>TRBD2|TRBV27|TRBJ2-2|.
TGTGCCAGCAGTTTACGGGGGGGGAACACCGGGGAGCTGTTTTTT
CASSLRGGNTGELFF
>TRBD1|TRBV5-5|TRBJ1-4|once
TGTGCCAGCAGCCCGGACAGGGTGGGAGGTGAAAAACTGTTTTTT
CASSPDRVGGEKLFF
>TRBD1|TRBV4-1|TRBJ1-2|.
TGCGCCAGCAGCCAGGCCGGGACAGGGGCCTATGGCTACACCTTC
CASSQAGTGAYGYTF
>TRBD1|TRBV9|TRBJ1-4|once
TGTGCCAGCAGCCCTCGACAGGGGATTAATGAAAAACTGTTTTTT
CASSPRQGINEKLFF
>TRBD2|TRBV9|TRBJ2-2|.
TGTGCCAGCAGCCCCGGGACTAGCCGCACCGGGGAGCTGTTTTTT
CASSPGTSRTGELFF
>.|TRBV30|TRBJ1-5|.
TGTGCCTGGAGTCGGGGTGAAGAGAATCAGCCCCAGCATTTT
CAWSRGEENQPQHF